This TCR beta chain was profiled in a study of control samples from healthy donors and cancer patients. TCRdb keeps only in-frame clones here, not all; method: immunoSEQ multiplex PCR. The sample contains some 120,000 clones, approximately 90% of which appear only once. What was sequenced was blood. The source is a man aged 18 to 30 in good health.

The CDR3 region has the DNA TGTGCCAGCAGCTTCTACCCGGGACAGAAAGAGACCCAGTACTTC. Translated: CASSFYPGQKETQYF. This sequence joins TRBV11-2 and TRBJ2-5; 7 bases map to TRBD1. V gave up 3 bases and J gave up 3 bases; unmatched junction bases: 7. Germline-derived CDR1 and CDR2 are SGHAT and FQNNGV. The length of the CDR3 is 15 residues.